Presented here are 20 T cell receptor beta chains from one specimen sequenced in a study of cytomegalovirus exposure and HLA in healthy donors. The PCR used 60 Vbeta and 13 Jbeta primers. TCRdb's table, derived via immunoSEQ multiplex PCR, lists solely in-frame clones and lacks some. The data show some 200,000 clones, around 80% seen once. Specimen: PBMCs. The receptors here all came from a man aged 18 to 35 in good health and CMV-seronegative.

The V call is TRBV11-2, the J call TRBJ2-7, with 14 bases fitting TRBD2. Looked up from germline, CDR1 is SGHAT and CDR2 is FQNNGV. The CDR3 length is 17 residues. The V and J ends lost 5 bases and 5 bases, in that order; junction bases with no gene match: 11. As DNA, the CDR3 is TGTGCCAGCAGCCTAGGGACTAGCGGGAGTGGCTTCGACGAGCAGTACTTC. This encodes CASSLGTSGSGFDEQYF.

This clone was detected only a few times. The CDR3 sequence is CASSQDRGMKFF. The CDR3, as DNA: TGTGCCAGCAGCCAAGACAGGGGTATGAAGTTCTTC. The J gene is TRBJ2-1, the V gene TRBV14; D may be TRBD1 (6 bases). V was clipped by 0 bases and J by 14 bases, with 11 bases between them. This CDR3 contains 12 residues. Germline V CDR1 and CDR2: SGHDN, FVKESK.

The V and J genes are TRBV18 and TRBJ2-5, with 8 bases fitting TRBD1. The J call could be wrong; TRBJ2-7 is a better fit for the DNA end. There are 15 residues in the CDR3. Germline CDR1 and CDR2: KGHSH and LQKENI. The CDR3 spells CASSEGQAPTYEQYF. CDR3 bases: TGTGCCAGCTCGGAGGGACAGGCCCCAACCTACGAGCAGTACTTC.

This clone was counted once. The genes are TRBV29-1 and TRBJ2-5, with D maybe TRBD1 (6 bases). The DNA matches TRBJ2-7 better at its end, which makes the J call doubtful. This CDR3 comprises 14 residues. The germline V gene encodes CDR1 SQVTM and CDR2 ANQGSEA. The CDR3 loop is CSVEGTTGTYEQYF. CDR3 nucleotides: TGCAGCGTTGAAGGAACGACAGGAACCTACGAGCAGTACTTC.

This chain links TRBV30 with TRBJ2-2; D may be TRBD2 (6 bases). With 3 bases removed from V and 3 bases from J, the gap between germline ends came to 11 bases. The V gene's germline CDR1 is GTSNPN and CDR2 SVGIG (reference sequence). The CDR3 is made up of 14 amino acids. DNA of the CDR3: TGTGCCTGGAGCCGGGACTCCTACACCGGGGAGCTGTTTTTT. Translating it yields CAWSRDSYTGELFF. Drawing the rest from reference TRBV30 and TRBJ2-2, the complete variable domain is SQTIHQWPATLVQPVGSPLSLECTVEGTSNPNLYWYRQAAGRGLQLLFYSVGIGQISSEVPQNLSASRPQDRQFILSSKKLLLSDSGFYLCAWSRDSYTGELFFGEGSRLTVL.

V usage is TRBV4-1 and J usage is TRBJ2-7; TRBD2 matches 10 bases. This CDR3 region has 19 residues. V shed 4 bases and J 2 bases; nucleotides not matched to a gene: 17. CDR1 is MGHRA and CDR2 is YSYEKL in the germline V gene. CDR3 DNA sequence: TGCGCCAGCAGCCCATCCGGGACTAGCGTACTTCAGCGGGCCTACGAGCAGTACTTC. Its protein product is CASSPSGTSVLQRAYEQYF.

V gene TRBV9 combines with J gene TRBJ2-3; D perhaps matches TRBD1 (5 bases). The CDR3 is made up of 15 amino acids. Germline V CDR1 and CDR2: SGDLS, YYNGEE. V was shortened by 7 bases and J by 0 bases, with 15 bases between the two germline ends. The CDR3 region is CASSLGEGSTDTQYF. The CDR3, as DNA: TGTGCCAGCTCGTTAGGGGAAGGAAGCACAGATACGCAGTATTTT.

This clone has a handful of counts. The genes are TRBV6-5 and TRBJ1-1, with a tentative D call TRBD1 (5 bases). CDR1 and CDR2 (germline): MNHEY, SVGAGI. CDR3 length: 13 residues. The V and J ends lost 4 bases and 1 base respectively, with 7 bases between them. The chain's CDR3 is CASSFQGNTEAFF. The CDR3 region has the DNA TGTGCCAGCAGTTTTCAGGGGAACACTGAAGCTTTCTTT.

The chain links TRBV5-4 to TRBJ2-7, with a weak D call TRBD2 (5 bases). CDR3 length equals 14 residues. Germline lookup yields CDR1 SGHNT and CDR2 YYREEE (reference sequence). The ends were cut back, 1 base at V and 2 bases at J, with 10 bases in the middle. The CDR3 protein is CASSLKGRPYEQYF. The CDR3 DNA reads TGTGCCAGCAGCTTGAAAGGGAGACCCTACGAGCAGTACTTC.

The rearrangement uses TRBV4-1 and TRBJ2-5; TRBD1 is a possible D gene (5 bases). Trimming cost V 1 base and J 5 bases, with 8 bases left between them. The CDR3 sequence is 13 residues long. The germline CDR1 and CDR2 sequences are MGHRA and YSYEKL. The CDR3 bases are TGCGCCAGCAGCCAAGCCCAGGGCGAGACCCAGTACTTC. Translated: CASSQAQGETQYF.

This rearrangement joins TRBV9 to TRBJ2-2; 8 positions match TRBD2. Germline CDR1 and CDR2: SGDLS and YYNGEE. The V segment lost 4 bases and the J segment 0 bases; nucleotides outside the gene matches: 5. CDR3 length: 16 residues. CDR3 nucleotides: TGTGCCAGCAGCTTAGCGGGACTGCCGAACACCGGGGAGCTGTTTTTT. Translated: CASSLAGLPNTGELFF.

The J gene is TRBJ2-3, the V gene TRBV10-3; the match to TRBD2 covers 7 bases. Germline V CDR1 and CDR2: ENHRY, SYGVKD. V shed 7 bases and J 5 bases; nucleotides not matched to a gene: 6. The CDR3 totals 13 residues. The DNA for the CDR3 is TGTGCCATCAAGGATAGGGAGGGAGATACGCAGTATTTT. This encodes CAIKDREGDTQYF.

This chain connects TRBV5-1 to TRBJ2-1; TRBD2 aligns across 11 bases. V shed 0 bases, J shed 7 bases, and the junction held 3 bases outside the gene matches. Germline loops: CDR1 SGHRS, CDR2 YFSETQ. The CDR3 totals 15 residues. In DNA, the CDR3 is TGCGCCAGCAGCTTGGCAACTAGCGGGAGAAATGAGCAGTTCTTC. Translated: CASSLATSGRNEQFF.

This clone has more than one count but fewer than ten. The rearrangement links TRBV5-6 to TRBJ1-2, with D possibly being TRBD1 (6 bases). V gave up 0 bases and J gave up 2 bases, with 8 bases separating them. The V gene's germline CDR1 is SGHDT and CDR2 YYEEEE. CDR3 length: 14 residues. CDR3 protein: CASSLGQANYGYTF. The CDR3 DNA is TGTGCCAGCAGCTTGGGACAGGCGAACTATGGCTACACCTTC.

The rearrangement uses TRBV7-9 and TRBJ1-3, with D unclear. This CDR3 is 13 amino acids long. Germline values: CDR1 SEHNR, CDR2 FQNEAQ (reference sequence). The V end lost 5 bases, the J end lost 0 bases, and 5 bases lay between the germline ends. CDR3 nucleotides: TGTGCCAGCAGCAGGAGCTCTGGAAACACCATATATTTT. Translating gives CASSRSSGNTIYF.

CDR3 sequence (DNA): TGTGCCAGCAGTTTCCAGGGGGCGGTCCAAGAGACCCAGTACTTC. The encoded protein is CASSFQGAVQETQYF. V is TRBV27 and J is TRBJ2-5; 8 positions agree with TRBD1. After removal of 3 bases from V and 1 base from J, the junction contained 4 bases not matched to a gene. The CDR3 covers 15 residues. Germline-derived CDR1 and CDR2 are MNHEY and SMNVEV (reference sequence).

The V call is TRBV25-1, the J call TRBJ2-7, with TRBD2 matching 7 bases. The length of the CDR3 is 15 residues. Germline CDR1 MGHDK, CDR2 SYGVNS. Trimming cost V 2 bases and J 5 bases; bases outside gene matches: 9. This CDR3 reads CASSELAERKDEQYF. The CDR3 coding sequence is TGTGCCAGCAGTGAACTAGCGGAGAGAAAGGACGAGCAGTACTTC.

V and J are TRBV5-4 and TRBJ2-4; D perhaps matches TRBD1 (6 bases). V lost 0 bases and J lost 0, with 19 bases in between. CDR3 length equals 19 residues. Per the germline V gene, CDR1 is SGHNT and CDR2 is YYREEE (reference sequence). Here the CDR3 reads CASSLGTALPRLAKNIQYF. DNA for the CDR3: TGTGCCAGCAGCTTGGGGACAGCTTTACCAAGACTAGCCAAAAACATTCAGTACTTC.

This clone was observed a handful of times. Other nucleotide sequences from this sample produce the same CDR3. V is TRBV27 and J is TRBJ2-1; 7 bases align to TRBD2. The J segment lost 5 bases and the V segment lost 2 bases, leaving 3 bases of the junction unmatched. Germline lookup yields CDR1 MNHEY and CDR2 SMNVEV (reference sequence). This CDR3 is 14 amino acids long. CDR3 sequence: CASSLGTTNNEQFF. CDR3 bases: TGTGCCAGCAGTTTAGGGACTACGAACAATGAGCAGTTCTTC.

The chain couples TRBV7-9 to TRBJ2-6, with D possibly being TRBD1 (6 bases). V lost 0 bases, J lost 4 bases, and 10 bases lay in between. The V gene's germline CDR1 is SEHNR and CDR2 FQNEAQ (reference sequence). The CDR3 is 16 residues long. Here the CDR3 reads CASSLAWDTGANVLTF. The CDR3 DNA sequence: TGTGCCAGCAGCTTAGCCTGGGACACAGGGGCCAACGTCCTGACTTTC.